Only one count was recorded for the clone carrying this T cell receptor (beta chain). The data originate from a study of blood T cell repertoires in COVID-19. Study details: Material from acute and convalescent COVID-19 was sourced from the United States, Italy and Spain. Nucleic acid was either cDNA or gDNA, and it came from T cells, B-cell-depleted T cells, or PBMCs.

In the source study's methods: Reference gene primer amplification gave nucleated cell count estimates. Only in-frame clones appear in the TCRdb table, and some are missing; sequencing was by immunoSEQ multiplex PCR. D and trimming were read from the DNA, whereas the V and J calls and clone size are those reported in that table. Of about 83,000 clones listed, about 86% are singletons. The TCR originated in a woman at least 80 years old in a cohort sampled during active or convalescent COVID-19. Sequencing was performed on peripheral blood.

This CDR3 reads CASSFGAGSDSPLHF. In DNA form, the CDR3 reads TGTGCCAGCAGCTTCGGCGCAGGGTCAGACTCACCCCTCCACTTT. The genes are TRBV5-6 and TRBJ1-6, with a possible D match to TRBD1 (5 bases). Germline lookup yields CDR1 SGHDT and CDR2 YYEEEE. Trimming stripped 2 bases from V and 10 bases from J, with 16 bases between. The CDR3 covers 15 residues.